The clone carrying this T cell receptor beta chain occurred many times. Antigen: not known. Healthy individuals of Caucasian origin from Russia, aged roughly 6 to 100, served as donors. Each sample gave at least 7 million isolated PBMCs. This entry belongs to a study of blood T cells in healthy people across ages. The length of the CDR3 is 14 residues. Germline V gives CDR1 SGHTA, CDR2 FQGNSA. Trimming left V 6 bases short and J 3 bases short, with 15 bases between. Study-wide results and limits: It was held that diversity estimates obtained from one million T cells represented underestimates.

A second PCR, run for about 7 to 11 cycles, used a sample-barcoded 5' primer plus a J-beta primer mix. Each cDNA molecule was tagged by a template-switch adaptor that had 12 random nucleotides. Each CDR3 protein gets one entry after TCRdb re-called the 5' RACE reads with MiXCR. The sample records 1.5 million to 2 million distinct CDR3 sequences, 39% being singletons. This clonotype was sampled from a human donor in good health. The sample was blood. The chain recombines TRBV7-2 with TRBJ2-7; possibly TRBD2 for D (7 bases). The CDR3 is CASSLRGGGYEQYF. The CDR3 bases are TGTGCCAGCAGTTTAAGGGGAGGGGGCTACGAGCAGTACTTC.